Presented here are 2 T cell receptor beta chains from one specimen sequenced in a study of shared clonotypes between healthy human individuals. CD45RO-negative, CCR7-positively selected cells formed the naive CD8 fraction, excluding terminally differentiated effector memory CD45RA+ cells. Generated by immunoSEQ multiplex PCR, the TCRdb table keeps only in-frame clones and is missing some. The table includes about 2 million clones, roughly 94% detected once. Sequencing was done on a sample of naive CD8+ T cells sorted from blood. These receptors came from a young man in good health.

The rearrangement links TRBV10-1 to TRBJ2-3, with D hard to call. This CDR3 is built from 13 residues. Trimming shortened V by 10 bases and J by 6 bases, and 17 bases separated the two germline ends. Germline V gene lookup returns CDR1 WNHNN and CDR2 SYGVQD (reference sequence). The CDR3 is CATTDNPGDTQYF. In DNA form, the CDR3 reads TGCGCCACCACCGACAACCCTGGTGATACGCAGTATTTT.

The CDR3 protein is CASSQGAGGAYGYTF. The DNA of the CDR3 is TGCGCCAGCAGCCAAGGGGCAGGGGGCGCGTATGGCTACACCTTC. This chain links TRBV4-1 with TRBJ1-2; 8 bases are a match to TRBD1. Germline V lookup: CDR1 MGHRA, CDR2 YSYEKL. V gave up 1 base and J gave up 5 bases; unmatched junction bases: 6. This CDR3 has 15 amino acids.